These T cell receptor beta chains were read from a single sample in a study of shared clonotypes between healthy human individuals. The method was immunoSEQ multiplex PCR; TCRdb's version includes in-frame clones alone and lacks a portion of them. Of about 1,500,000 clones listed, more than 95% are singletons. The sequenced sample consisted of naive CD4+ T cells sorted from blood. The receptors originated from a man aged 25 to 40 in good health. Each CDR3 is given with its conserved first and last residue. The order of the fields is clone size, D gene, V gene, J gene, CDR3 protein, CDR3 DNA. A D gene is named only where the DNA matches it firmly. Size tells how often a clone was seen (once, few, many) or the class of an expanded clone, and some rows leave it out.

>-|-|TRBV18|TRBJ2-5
CASSPGYSETQYF
TGTGCCAGCTCACCTGGGTATTCAGAGACCCAGTACTTC
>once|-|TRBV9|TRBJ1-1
CASSVVSWGMGTEAFF
TGTGCCAGCAGCGTAGTGAGTTGGGGCATGGGCACTGAAGCTTTCTTT
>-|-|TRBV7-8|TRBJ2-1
CASSLVLGSSYNEQFF
TGTGCCAGCAGCTTAGTTCTAGGTAGCTCCTACAATGAGCAGTTCTTC
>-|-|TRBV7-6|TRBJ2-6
CASSLVAGANVLTF
TGTGCCAGCAGCTTAGTTGCTGGGGCCAACGTCCTGACTTTC
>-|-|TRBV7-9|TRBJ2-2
CASSLATRGVTGELFF
TGTGCCAGCAGCTTAGCAACCAGGGGAGTCACCGGGGAGCTGTTTTTT
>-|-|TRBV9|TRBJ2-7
CASGRGSYEQYF
TGTGCATCGGGGAGGGGGAGCTACGAGCAGTACTTC
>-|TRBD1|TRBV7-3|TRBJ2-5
CASSLGTEETQYF
TGTGCCAGCAGCTTGGGGACAGAAGAGACCCAGTACTTC
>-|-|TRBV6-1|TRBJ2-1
CASSDSRSSGAVVDEQFF
TGTGCCAGCAGTGACAGTCGCTCATCCGGAGCCGTCGTCGATGAGCAGTTCTTC
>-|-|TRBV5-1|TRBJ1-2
CASSLESPRYPTF
TGCGCCAGCAGCTTGGAATCACCCCGTTACCCCACCTTC
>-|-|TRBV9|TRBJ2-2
CASSSFGGATGELFF
TGTGCCAGCAGCTCCTTTGGCGGGGCCACCGGGGAGCTGTTTTTT
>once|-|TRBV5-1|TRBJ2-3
CASSNNRVDTQYF
TGCGCCAGCAGCAACAACAGGGTCGATACGCAGTATTTT
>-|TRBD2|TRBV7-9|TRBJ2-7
CASSPLAGISYEQYF
TGTGCCAGCAGCCCGCTAGCGGGAATATCCTACGAGCAGTACTTC
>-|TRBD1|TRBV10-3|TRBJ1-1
CAISAGTGGADTEAFF
TGTGCCATCAGCGCCGGGACAGGGGGCGCGGACACTGAAGCTTTCTTT
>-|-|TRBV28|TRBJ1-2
CASSFRLNGGYTF
TGTGCCAGCAGTTTCCGACTAAACGGTGGCTACACCTTC
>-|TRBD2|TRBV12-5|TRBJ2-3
CASGLVLAGGVTDTQYF
TGTGCTAGTGGTTTGGTACTTGCGGGAGGGGTCACAGATACGCAGTATTTT
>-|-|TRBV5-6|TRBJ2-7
CASSLRSSSSYEQYF
TGTGCCAGCAGCTTGCGGTCATCGAGCTCCTACGAGCAGTACTTC
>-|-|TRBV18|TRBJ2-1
CASSPAEGEQFF
TGTGCCAGCTCACCGGCGGAGGGTGAGCAGTTCTTC
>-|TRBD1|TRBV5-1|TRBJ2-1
CASTQQGRSSYNEQFF
TGCGCCAGTACCCAACAGGGGCGAAGCTCCTACAATGAGCAGTTCTTC
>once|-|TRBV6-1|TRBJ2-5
CATHRRGQETQYF
TGTGCCACTCATAGGCGCGGTCAAGAGACCCAGTACTTC
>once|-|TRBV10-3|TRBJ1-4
CAISEFAGSGTDEKLFF
TGTGCCATCAGTGAGTTTGCGGGTTCTGGTACAGATGAAAAACTGTTTTTT
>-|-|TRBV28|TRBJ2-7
CASRPTGVEQYF
TGTGCCAGCAGACCAACAGGAGTCGAGCAGTACTTC
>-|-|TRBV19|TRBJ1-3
CASSIYSFSGNTIYF
TGTGCCAGTAGTATCTACAGCTTCTCTGGAAACACCATATATTTT
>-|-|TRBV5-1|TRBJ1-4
CASSLRDPNEKLFF
TGCGCCAGCAGCTTGCGTGACCCTAATGAAAAACTGTTTTTT
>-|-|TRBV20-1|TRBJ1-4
CSANSGEKLFF
TGCAGTGCTAATTCGGGTGAAAAACTGTTTTTT
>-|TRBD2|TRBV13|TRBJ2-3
CASSPVAGVGDTQYF
TGTGCCAGCAGCCCGGTCGCGGGAGTGGGAGATACGCAGTATTTT